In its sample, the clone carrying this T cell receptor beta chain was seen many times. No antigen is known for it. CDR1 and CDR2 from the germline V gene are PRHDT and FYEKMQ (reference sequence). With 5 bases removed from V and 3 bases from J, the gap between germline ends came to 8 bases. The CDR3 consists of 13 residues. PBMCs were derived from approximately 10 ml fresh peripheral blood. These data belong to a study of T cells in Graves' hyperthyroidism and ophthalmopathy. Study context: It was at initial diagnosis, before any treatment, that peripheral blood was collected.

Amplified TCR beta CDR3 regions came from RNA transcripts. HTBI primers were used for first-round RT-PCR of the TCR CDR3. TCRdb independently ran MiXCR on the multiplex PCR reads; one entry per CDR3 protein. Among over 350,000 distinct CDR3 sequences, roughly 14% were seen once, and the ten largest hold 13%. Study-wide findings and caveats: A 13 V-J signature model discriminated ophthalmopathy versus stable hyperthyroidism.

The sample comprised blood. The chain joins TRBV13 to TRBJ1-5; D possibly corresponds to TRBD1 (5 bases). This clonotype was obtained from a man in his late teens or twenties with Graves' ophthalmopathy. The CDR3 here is CASSRTLNQPQHF. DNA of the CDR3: TGTGCCAGCAGCCGGACACTCAATCAGCCCCAGCATTTT. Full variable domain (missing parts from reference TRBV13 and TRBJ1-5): AAGVIQSPRHLIKEKRETATLKCYPIPRHDTVYWYQQGPGQDPQFLISFYEKMQSDKGSIPDRFSAQQFSDYHSELNMSSLELGDSALYFCASSRTLNQPQHFGDGTRLSIL.